The rows below give T cell receptor beta chains drawn from one sample of a study of T-cell reconstitution after alpha-beta-depleted transplantation in children. Via MiXCR, TCRdb re-called the PCR reads, giving one row per CDR3 protein. The data contain 500,000 to 600,000 distinct CDR3 sequences, more than 20% of them seen just once; the ten biggest clones take up around a third. The sample consisted of PBMCs, taken before TCRalphabeta/CD19-depleted stem cell transplant. The receptors derive from a boy less than two years old with Wiskott-Aldrich syndrome, due to receive a stem cell transplant. CDR3s include the opening cysteine and the closing phenylalanine or tryptophan. Each record gives: J gene, clone size, D gene, V gene, CDR3 protein, CDR3 DNA. D genes are given only for firm matches. The size field is filled for only some rows; it gives once, few, many or a size class.

>TRBJ2-5|.|.|TRBV5-1
CASSLAPRFQETQYF
TGCGCCAGCAGCTTGGCCCCAAGGTTTCAAGAGACCCAGTACTTC
>TRBJ1-2|few|.|TRBV5-1
CASSDGQSLRGYTF
TGCGCCAGCAGCGATGGACAGTCCCTGAGAGGCTACACCTTC
>TRBJ1-1|.|.|TRBV5-1
CASSLVGSVDTEAFF
TGCGCCAGCAGCTTGGTGGGCTCAGTGGATACTGAAGCTTTCTTT
>TRBJ1-5|.|.|TRBV20-1
CSARDPRRNQPQHF
TGCAGTGCTAGAGATCCCCGGCGCAATCAGCCCCAGCATTTT
>TRBJ1-5|.|.|TRBV3-1
CASSQGRGNQPQHF
TGTGCCAGCAGCCAGGGTCGGGGGAATCAGCCCCAGCATTTT
>TRBJ2-5|.|.|TRBV24-1
CATTLCQLQETQYF
TGTGCCACCACCCTTTGCCAACTTCAAGAGACCCAGTACTTC
>TRBJ2-1|.|TRBD2|TRBV12-3/TRBV12-4
CASSSGTSGRVQFF
TGTGCCAGCAGCTCCGGGACTAGCGGGAGAGTACAGTTCTTC
>TRBJ1-3|few|.|TRBV12-5
CASGAGYAGNTIYF
TGTGCTAGTGGTGCAGGGTACGCTGGAAACACCATATATTTT
>TRBJ2-1|.|TRBD2|TRBV7-2
CASSLWLGTSGRILLGEQFF
TGTGCCAGCAGCTTATGGCTAGGGACTAGCGGGAGAATCCTCTTAGGGGAGCAGTTCTTC
>TRBJ2-3|few|.|TRBV20-1
CSGRKSIWSTDTQYF
TGCAGTGGTAGAAAGAGCATTTGGAGCACAGATACGCAGTATTTT
>TRBJ2-1|.|.|TRBV7-3
CASSAPGTNEQFF
TGTGCCAGCAGCGCCCCCGGGACTAATGAGCAGTTCTTC
>TRBJ1-2|.|TRBD1|TRBV5-1
CASSLGGQGYGYTF
TGCGCCAGCAGCTTGGGAGGACAGGGGTATGGCTACACCTTC
>TRBJ2-7|few|TRBD1|TRBV11-3
CASSSGTGREQYF
TGTGCCAGCAGCTCCGGGACAGGGAGGGAGCAGTACTTC
>TRBJ2-7|.|TRBD2|TRBV10-3
CAISEWTGLGGEQYF
TGTGCCATCAGTGAGTGGACGGGTCTCGGGGGGGAGCAGTACTTC
>TRBJ2-3|few|TRBD2|TRBV12-3/TRBV12-4
CASSSSGSGAEWQYF
TGTGCCAGCAGTTCTAGCGGGAGCGGGGCGGAATGGCAGTATTTT
>TRBJ2-7|few|TRBD2|TRBV28
CASTFSGSGVYEQYF
TGTGCCAGCACCTTTAGCGGGAGTGGAGTCTACGAGCAGTACTTC
>TRBJ1-6|.|.|TRBV7-2
CASSMDGTSLHF
TGTGCCAGCAGCATGGACGGCACTTCCCTCCACTTT
>TRBJ2-7|.|.|TRBV27
CASSLRRGSNEQYF
TGTGCCAGCAGTTTACGCAGGGGAAGTAACGAGCAGTACTTC
>TRBJ2-2|few|.|TRBV24-1
CATSDSQGRTGELFF
TGTGCCACCAGTGATTCACAGGGCAGGACCGGGGAGCTGTTTTTT
>TRBJ1-3|.|.|TRBV12-3/TRBV12-4
CASSRGLLSGNTIYF
TGTGCCAGCAGCCGGGGACTGCTGTCTGGAAACACCATATATTTT
>TRBJ1-4|few|.|TRBV4-2
CASSQLVDEKLFF
TGTGCCAGCAGCCAATTGGTGGATGAAAAACTGTTTTTT
>TRBJ2-5|few|.|TRBV7-2
CASSLLFGETQYF
TGTGCCAGCAGCTTACTCTTCGGCGAGACCCAGTACTTC
>TRBJ1-6|many|.|TRBV5-1
CASRPDSHPTLHF
TGCGCCAGCAGGCCGGACAGCCACCCTACCCTCCACTTT
>TRBJ2-7|many|.|TRBV3-1
CASSPDRSYEQYF
TGTGCCAGCAGCCCAGACAGGTCCTACGAGCAGTACTTC
>TRBJ2-3|.|.|TRBV5-1
CASSSGEGIATDTQYF
TGCGCCAGCAGCTCAGGGGAGGGGATAGCGACAGATACGCAGTATTTT
>TRBJ1-5|few|TRBD1|TRBV20-1
CSAITGGQSNQPQHF
TGCAGTGCCATCACAGGGGGCCAAAGCAATCAGCCCCAGCATTTT
>TRBJ2-7|few|.|TRBV29-1
CSVVGPYHYEQYF
TGCAGCGTTGTAGGGCCTTATCACTACGAGCAGTACTTC
>TRBJ1-2|few|.|TRBV20-1
CSARDDYSYGYTF
TGCAGTGCTAGAGATGATTATAGCTATGGCTACACCTTC
>TRBJ1-1|few|.|TRBV6-5
CASSSDFRGTEAFF
TGTGCCAGCAGTTCCGATTTTAGGGGGACTGAAGCTTTCTTT
>TRBJ2-5|.|TRBD1|TRBV25-1
CASSESDRGRETQYF
TGTGCCAGCAGTGAATCTGACAGGGGGAGGGAGACCCAGTACTTC
>TRBJ2-5|many|.|TRBV5-5
CASSLAGGYQETQYF
TGTGCCAGCAGCTTGGCGGGTGGATACCAAGAGACCCAGTACTTC
>TRBJ2-1|.|TRBD2|TRBV12-3/TRBV12-4
CASLGGRKDEQFF
TGTGCCAGCTTGGGAGGGAGGAAAGATGAGCAGTTCTTC
>TRBJ2-1|.|TRBD2|TRBV7-6
CASSPGVAGDNEQFF
TGTGCCAGCAGCCCCGGGGTAGCGGGCGACAATGAGCAGTTCTTC
>TRBJ1-1|.|.|TRBV29-1
CSVEERPPNTEAFF
TGCAGCGTTGAAGAACGGCCACCGAACACTGAAGCTTTCTTT
>TRBJ1-6|.|.|TRBV20-1
CSARDGTDYNSPLHF
TGCAGTGCTAGGGACGGCACAGACTATAATTCACCCCTCCACTTT
>TRBJ2-1|.|.|TRBV19
CASSMVPSSDNEQFF
TGTGCCAGTAGTATGGTTCCTAGCAGCGACAATGAGCAGTTCTTC
>TRBJ2-7|few|.|TRBV12-3/TRBV12-4
CASRDGNSYEQYF
TGTGCCAGCAGGGACGGAAACTCCTACGAGCAGTACTTC
>TRBJ2-7|few|TRBD2|TRBV27
CASSAGTSGRYEQYF
TGTGCCAGCAGTGCCGGGACTAGCGGCCGCTACGAGCAGTACTTC
>TRBJ2-5|.|.|TRBV12-3/TRBV12-4
CASSPTPTLGTQYF
TGTGCCAGCAGTCCTACCCCGACGCTTGGGACCCAGTACTTC
>TRBJ2-1|few|.|TRBV20-1
CSGPGQYNEQFF
TGCAGTGGACCCGGACAGTACAATGAGCAGTTCTTC
>TRBJ2-3|few|TRBD2|TRBV28
CASSLWASGGRDTQYF
TGTGCCAGCAGTTTATGGGCTAGCGGAGGGAGAGATACGCAGTATTTT
>TRBJ2-1|few|.|TRBV20-1
CSAVEWGEQFF
TGCAGTGCTGTAGAGTGGGGTGAGCAGTTCTTC
>TRBJ2-5|few|.|TRBV7-9
CASSLAPEETQYF
TGTGCCAGCAGCTTAGCCCCCGAAGAGACCCAGTACTTC
>TRBJ2-7|few|TRBD1|TRBV5-1
CASSSGQGPLISYEQYF
TGCGCCAGCAGCTCGGGACAGGGACCCCTGATCTCCTACGAGCAGTACTTC
>TRBJ1-5|few|.|TRBV7-2
CASSISGGHPNQPQHF
TGTGCCAGCAGCATTAGCGGGGGGCACCCCAATCAGCCCCAGCATTTT
>TRBJ2-2|.|TRBD2|TRBV2
CASRRTSGGRGYTGELFF
TGTGCCAGCCGCAGAACTAGCGGGGGCCGTGGATACACCGGGGAGCTGTTTTTT
>TRBJ2-2|few|.|TRBV9
CASSVGSETGELFF
TGTGCCAGCAGCGTAGGGTCGGAAACCGGGGAGCTGTTTTTT
>TRBJ2-1|few|TRBD2|TRBV20-1
CSAIGLAGAYNEQFF
TGCAGTGCTATAGGCCTAGCGGGGGCCTACAATGAGCAGTTCTTC
>TRBJ1-6|.|.|TRBV5-1
CASSSTGGLGSPLHF
TGCGCCAGCAGCTCTACGGGGGGGCTCGGGTCACCCCTCCACTTT
>TRBJ2-1|.|TRBD2|TRBV6-1
CASRERERDEQFF
TGTGCCAGCCGAGAGCGGGAGCGGGATGAGCAGTTCTTC
>TRBJ2-7|few|.|TRBV5-1
CASSLFTTGYEQYF
TGCGCCAGCAGCTTGTTCACAACGGGCTACGAGCAGTACTTC
>TRBJ2-1|few|.|TRBV4-1
CASSQRTVRDMGYNEQFF
TGCGCCAGCAGCCAACGGACAGTACGAGATATGGGTTACAATGAGCAGTTCTTC